What follows are 3 T cell receptor beta chains derived from one specimen sequenced in a study of blood T cell repertoires in COVID-19. Sequencing was performed with immunoSEQ multiplex PCR; in TCRdb, only in-frame clones are kept and a portion is missing. This table has hundreds of thousands of clones, approximately 86% appearing once. The sequencing sample was made of peripheral blood. These receptors came from a human donor in a cohort sampled during active COVID-19.

The chain has TRBV7-8 and TRBJ2-5, with D unclear. CDR1 SGHVS and CDR2 FQNEAQ come from the germline V gene. The CDR3 runs 12 residues. Trimming pared 5 bases from V and 4 bases from J, leaving 8 bases between. CDR3 loop: CASSPSRETQYF. The CDR3 DNA follows: TGTGCCAGCAGCCCCTCCCGAGAGACCCAGTACTTC.

The rearrangement links TRBV11-2 to TRBJ2-7; a possible D gene is TRBD2 (5 bases). The CDR3 runs to 14 residues. In germline, CDR1 is SGHAT, CDR2 FQNNGV. V lost 1 base, J lost 2 bases, and 9 bases lay in between. In DNA form, the CDR3 reads TGTGCCAGCAGCTTAGTGGCCGGGGCCTACGAGCAGTACTTC. Translating it yields CASSLVAGAYEQYF.

This clone was counted only a few times. The chain couples TRBV5-4 to TRBJ1-2; possibly TRBD1 for D (5 bases). Germline-derived CDR1 and CDR2 are SGHNT and YYREEE (reference sequence). This CDR3 region has 13 residues. The ends were cut back, 4 bases at V and 8 bases at J, with 15 bases in the middle. This chain's CDR3 is CASSPNQGFGYTF. CDR3 DNA: TGTGCCAGCAGCCCCAACCAGGGTTTCGGCTACACCTTC.